This T cell receptor (beta chain) derives from a study of tumor-infiltrating lymphocytes in oesophageal squamous cell carcinoma (dated by TCRdb to the mid-2010s). A note on this clonotype: Its binding antigen is unknown. A read error may account for a junction end that differs from germline.

The CDR3 has 15 amino acids, counting the end cysteine and phenylalanine. The DNA shown is the 45-base CDR3, in frame from base 1. The germline V gene yields SGHTA for CDR1 and FQGNSA for CDR2. Libraries were constructed by PCR. The sample was run on an Illumina HiSeq 2000. In TCRdb, the public reads were trimmed at Q25 with fastp and aligned with MiXCR, with productive beta chains retained. Rows are unified per CDR3 protein, each entry keeping the most common DNA and genes. Counted in this sample were over 13,000 distinct CDR3 sequences; over 45% of them appeared once. Of the sample, 15% to 25% falls within the top ten clones.

The rearranged chain carries TRBV7-2 and TRBJ2-1; a tentative D match to TRBD2 spans 5 bases. With the DNA end fitting TRBJ2-5 better, the J assignment may be wrong. The TCR originated in a male donor with esophageal squamous cell carcinoma. Sequenced: esophageal tumor tissue. CDR3 sequence: CASSLAVRAGETQYF. The DNA sequence follows: TGTGCCAGCAGCCTAGCCGTGAGGGCCGGTGAGACCCAGTACTTC.